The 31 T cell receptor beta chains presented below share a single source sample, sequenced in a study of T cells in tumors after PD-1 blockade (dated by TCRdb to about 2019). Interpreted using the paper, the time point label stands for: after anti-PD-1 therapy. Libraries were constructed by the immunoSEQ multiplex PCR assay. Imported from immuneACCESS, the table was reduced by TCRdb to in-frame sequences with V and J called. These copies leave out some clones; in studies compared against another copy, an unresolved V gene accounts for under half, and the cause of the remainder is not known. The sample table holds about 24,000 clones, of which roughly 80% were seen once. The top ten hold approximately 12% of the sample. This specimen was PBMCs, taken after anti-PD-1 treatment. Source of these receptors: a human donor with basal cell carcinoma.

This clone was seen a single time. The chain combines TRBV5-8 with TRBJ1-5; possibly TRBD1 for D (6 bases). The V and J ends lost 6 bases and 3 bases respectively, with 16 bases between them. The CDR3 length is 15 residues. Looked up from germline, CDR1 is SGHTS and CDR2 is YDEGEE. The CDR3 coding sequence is TGTGCCAGCACCCCCCGTGGGGGCTACAATCAGCCCCAGCATTTT. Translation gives CASTPRGGYNQPQHF.

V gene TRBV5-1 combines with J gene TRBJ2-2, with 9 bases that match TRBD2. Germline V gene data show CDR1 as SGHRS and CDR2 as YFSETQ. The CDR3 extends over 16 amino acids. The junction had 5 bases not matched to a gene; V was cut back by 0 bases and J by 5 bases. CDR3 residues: CASSLVAGVSTGELFF. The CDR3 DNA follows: TGCGCCAGCAGCTTGGTAGCGGGGGTTTCAACCGGGGAGCTGTTTTTT.

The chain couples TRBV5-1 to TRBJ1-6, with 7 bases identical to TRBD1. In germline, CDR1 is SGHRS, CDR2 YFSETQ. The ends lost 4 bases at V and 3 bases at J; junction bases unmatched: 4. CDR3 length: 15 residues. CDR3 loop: CASSKGTVYNSPLHF. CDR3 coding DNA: TGCGCCAGCAGCAAGGGGACAGTCTATAATTCACCCCTCCACTTT.

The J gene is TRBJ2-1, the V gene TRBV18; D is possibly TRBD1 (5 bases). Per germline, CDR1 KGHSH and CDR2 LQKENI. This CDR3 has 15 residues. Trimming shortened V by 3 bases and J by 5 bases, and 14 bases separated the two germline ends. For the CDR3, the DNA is TGTGCCAGCTCACCCGACAGTATCTACGACAATGAGCAGTTCTTC. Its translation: CASSPDSIYDNEQFF. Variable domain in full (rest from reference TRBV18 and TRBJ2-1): NAGVMQNPRHLVRRRGQEARLRCSPMKGHSHVYWYRQLPEEGLKFMVYLQKENIIDESGMPKERFSAEFPKEGPSILRIQQVVRGDSAAYFCASSPDSIYDNEQFFGPGTRLTVL.

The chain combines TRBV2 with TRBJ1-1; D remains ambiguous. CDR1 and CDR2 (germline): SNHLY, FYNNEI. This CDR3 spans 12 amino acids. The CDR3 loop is CATALLNTEAFF. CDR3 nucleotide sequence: TGTGCTACGGCCCTCCTGAACACTGAAGCTTTCTTT. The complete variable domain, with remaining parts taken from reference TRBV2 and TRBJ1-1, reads EPEVTQTPSHQVTQMGQEVILRCVPISNHLYFYWYRQILGQKVEFLVSFYNNEISEKSEIFDDQFSVERPDGSNFTLKIRSTKLEDSAMYFCATALLNTEAFFGQGTRLTVV.

CDR3 region: CASSYPNRAQETQYF. The CDR3 DNA follows: TGTGCCAGCAGTTACCCTAACAGGGCCCAAGAGACCCAGTACTTC. The chain uses TRBV6-6 and TRBJ2-5; D possibly corresponds to TRBD1 (6 bases). Germline V gene lookup returns CDR1 MNHNY and CDR2 SVGAGI (reference sequence). Trimming took 2 bases from V and 1 from J, leaving 11 bases between them. CDR3 length equals 15 residues.

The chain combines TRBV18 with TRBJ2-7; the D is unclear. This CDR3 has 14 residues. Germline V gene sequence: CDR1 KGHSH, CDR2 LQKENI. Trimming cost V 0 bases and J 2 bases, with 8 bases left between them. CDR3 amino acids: CASSPPASPYEQYF. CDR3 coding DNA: TGTGCCAGCTCACCACCGGCCAGCCCCTACGAGCAGTACTTC.

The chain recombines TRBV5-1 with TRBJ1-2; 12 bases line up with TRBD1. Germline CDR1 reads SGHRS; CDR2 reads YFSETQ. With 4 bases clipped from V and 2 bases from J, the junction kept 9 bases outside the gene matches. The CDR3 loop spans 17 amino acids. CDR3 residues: CASSLGTGGRKNYGYTF. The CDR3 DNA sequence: TGCGCCAGCAGCCTGGGGACAGGGGGCAGGAAGAACTATGGCTACACCTTC.

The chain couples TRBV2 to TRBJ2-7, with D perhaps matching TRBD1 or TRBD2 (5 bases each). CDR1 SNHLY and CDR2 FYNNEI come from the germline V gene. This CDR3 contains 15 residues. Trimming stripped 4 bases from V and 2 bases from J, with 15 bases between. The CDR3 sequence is CASSGGGTGTYEQYF. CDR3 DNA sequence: TGTGCCAGCAGTGGGGGTGGGACGGGTACCTACGAGCAGTACTTC.

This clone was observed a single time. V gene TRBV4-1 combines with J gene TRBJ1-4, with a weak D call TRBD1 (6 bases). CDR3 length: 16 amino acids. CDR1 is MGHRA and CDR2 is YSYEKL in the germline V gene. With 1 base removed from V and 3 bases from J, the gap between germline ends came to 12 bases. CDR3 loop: CASSQGQGRANEKLFF. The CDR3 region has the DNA TGCGCCAGCAGCCAAGGTCAGGGGCGGGCTAATGAAAAACTGTTTTTT.

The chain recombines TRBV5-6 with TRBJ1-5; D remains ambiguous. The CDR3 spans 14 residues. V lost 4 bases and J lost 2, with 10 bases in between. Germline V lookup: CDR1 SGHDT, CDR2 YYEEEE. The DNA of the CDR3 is TGTGCCAGCAGCGCCATATATGGCAATCAGCCCCAGCATTTT. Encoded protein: CASSAIYGNQPQHF.

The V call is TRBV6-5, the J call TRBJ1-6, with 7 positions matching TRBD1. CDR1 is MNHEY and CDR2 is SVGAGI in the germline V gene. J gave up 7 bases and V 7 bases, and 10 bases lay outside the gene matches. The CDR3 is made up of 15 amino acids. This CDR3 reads CASKEDRRDNSPLHF. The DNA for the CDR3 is TGTGCCAGCAAAGAGGACAGGCGGGACAATTCACCCCTCCACTTT.

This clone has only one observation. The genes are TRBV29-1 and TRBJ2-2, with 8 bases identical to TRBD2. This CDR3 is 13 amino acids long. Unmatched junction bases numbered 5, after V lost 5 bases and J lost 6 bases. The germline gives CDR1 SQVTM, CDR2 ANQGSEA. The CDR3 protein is CSVRGTSPGELFF. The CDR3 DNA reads TGCAGCGTTCGAGGGACTAGTCCCGGGGAGCTGTTTTTT.

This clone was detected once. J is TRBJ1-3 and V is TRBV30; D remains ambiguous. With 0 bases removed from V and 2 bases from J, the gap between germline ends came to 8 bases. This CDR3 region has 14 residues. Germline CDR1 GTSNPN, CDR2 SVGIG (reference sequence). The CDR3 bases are TGTGCCTGGAGTGTGAAAGGGACTGGAAACACCATATATTTT. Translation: CAWSVKGTGNTIYF.

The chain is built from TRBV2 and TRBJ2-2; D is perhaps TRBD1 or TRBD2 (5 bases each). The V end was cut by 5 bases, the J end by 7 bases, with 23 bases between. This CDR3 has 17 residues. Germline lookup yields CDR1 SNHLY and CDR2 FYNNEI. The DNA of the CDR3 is TGTGCCAGCAGTTCGAAGCCGGGACCCATAGTCGGCGGGGAGCTGTTTTTT. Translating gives CASSSKPGPIVGGELFF.

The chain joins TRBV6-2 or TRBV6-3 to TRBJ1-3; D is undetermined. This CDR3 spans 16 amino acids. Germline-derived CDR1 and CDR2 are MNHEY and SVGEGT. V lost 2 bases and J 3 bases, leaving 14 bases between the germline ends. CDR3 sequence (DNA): TGTGCCAGCAGTTACCGAGAAGCGGTAAATGGAAACACCATATATTTT. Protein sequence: CASSYREAVNGNTIYF.

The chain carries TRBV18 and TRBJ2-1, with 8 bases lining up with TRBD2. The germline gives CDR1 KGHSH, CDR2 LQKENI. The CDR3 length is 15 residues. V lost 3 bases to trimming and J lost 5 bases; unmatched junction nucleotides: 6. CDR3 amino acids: CASSPLAGGNNEQFF. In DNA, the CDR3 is TGTGCCAGCTCACCTCTGGCGGGGGGAAACAATGAGCAGTTCTTC.

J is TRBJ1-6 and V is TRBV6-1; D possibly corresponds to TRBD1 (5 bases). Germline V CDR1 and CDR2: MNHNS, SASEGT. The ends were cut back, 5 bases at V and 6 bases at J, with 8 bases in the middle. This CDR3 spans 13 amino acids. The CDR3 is CASSTGGNSPLHF. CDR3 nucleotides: TGTGCCAGCAGTACAGGAGGTAATTCACCCCTCCACTTT.

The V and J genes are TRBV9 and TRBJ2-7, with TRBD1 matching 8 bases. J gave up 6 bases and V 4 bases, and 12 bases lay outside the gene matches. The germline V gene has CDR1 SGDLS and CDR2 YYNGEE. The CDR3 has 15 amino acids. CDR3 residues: CASSISGTGFSEQYF. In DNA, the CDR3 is TGTGCCAGCAGCATTTCCGGGACAGGTTTCTCCGAGCAGTACTTC.

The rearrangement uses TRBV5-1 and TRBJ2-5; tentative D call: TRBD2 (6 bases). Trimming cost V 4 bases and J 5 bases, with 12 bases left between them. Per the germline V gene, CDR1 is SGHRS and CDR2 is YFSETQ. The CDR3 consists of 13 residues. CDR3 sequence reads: CASSRAGGETQYF. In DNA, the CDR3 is TGCGCCAGCAGCCGGGCCGGGGGTGAGACCCAGTACTTC.

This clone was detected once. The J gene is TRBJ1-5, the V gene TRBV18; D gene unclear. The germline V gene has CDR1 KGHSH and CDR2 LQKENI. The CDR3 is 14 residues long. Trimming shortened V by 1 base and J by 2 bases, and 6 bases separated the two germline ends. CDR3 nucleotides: TGTGCCAGCTCACCACGCGACGGCAATCAGCCCCAGCATTTT. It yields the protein CASSPRDGNQPQHF.

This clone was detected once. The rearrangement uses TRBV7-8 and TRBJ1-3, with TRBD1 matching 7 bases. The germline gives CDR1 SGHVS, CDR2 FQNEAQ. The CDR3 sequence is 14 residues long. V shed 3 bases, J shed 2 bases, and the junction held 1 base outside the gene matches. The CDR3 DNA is TGTGCCAGCAGCTTCGGGACAGCTGGAAACACCATATATTTT. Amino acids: CASSFGTAGNTIYF.

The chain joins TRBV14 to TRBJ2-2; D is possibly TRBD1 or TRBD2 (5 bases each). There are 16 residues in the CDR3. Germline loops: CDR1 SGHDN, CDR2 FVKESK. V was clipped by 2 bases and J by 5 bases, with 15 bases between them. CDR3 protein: CASSQLGTFRTGELFF. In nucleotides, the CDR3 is TGTGCCAGCAGCCAACTGGGGACGTTCCGGACCGGGGAGCTGTTTTTT.

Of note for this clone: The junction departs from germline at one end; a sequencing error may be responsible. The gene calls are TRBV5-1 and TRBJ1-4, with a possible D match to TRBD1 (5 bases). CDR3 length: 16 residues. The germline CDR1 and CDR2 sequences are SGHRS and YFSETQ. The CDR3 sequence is CASSPQGGPVGEKLFF. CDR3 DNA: TGCGCCAGCAGTCCCCAGGGAGGTCCCGTGGGGGAAAAGCTGTTTTTT.

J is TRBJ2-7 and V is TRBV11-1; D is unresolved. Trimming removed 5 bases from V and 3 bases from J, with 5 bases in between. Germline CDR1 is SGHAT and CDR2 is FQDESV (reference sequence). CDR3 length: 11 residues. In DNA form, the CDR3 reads TGTGCCAGCAGCCCCCTCTACGAGCAGTACTTC. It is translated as CASSPLYEQYF.

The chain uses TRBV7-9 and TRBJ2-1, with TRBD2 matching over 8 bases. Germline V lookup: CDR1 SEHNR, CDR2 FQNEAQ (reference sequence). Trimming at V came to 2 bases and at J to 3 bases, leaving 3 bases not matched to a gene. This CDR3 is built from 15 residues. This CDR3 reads CASSLQRGFYNEQFF. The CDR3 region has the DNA TGTGCCAGCAGCTTACAGCGGGGGTTCTACAATGAGCAGTTCTTC.

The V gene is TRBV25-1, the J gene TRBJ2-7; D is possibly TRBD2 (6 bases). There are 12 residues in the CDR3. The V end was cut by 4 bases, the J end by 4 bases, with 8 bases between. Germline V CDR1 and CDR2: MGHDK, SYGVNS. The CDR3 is CASSAEGYEQYF. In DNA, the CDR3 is TGTGCCAGCAGTGCGGAGGGGTACGAGCAGTACTTC.

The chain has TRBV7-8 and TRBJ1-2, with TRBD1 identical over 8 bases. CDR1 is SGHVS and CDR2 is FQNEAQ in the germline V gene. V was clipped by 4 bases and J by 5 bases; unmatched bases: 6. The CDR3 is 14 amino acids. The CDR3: CASSSDRGVYGYTF. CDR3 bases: TGTGCCAGCAGCTCTGACAGGGGTGTATATGGCTACACCTTC.

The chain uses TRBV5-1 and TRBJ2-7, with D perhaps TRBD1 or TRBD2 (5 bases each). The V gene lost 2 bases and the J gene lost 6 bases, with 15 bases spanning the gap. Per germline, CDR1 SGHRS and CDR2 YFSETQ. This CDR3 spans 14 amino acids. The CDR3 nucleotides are TGCGCCAGCAGCTTTGGGGCGGGCGGAGGCGAGCAGTACTTC. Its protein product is CASSFGAGGGEQYF. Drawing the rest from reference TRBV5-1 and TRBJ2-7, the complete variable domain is KAGVTQTPRYLIKTRGQQVTLSCSPISGHRSVSWYQQTPGQGLQFLFEYFSETQRNKGNFPGRFSGRQFSNSRSEMNVSTLELGDSALYLCASSFGAGGGEQYFGPGTRLTVT.

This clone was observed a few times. The CDR3 sequence: CASSPGRRNTEAFF. The CDR3 DNA reads as TGTGCCAGCAGCCCCGGTCGGAGGAACACTGAAGCTTTCTTT. The rearrangement uses TRBV7-8 and TRBJ1-1; D remains ambiguous. The CDR3 contains 14 residues. V shed 5 bases and J shed 1 base, with 11 bases lying between them. Germline CDR1 reads SGHVS; CDR2 reads FQNEAQ.

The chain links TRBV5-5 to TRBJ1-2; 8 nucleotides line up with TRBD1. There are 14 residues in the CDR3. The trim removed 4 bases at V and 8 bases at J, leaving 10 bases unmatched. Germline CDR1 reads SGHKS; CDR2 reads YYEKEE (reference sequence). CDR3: CASSTDRAWGGYTF. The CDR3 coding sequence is TGTGCCAGCAGCACGGACAGGGCCTGGGGAGGCTACACCTTC. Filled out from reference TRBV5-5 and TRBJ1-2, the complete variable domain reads DAGVTQSPTHLIKTRGQQVTLRCSPISGHKSVSWYQQVLGQGPQFIFQYYEKEERGRGNFPDRFSARQFPNYSSELNVNALLLGDSALYLCASSTDRAWGGYTFGSGTRLTVV.